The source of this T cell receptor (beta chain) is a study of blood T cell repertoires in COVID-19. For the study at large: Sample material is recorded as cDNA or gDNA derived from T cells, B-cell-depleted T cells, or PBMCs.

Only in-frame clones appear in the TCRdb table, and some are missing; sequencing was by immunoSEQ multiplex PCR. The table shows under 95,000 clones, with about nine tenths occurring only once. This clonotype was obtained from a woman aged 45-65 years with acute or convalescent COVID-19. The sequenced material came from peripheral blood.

CDR3 loop: CASSPGGYEQYF. As DNA, the CDR3 is TGTGCCAGCTCCCCGGGGGGCTACGAGCAGTACTTC. V is TRBV18 and J is TRBJ2-7, with 7 bases lining up with TRBD2. Looked up from germline, CDR1 is KGHSH and CDR2 is LQKENI. The V and J ends lost 6 bases and 3 bases, in that order; junction bases with no gene match: 2. The CDR3 extends over 12 amino acids.